Shown below are 31 T cell receptor beta chains from a single sample sequenced in a study of blood T cells in healthy people across ages. The second PCR ran about 6 to 11 cycles with a sample-barcoded 5' primer and J-beta primers. TCRdb recomputed calls from the 5' RACE reads with MiXCR, one row per CDR3 protein. The table lists more than 650,000 distinct CDR3 sequences, around a quarter of them singletons. The sample also formed part of further work on T cells of mothers and their children.

Sequenced: blood. All receptors come from a boy younger than 18 in good health.

This chain joins TRBV5-6 and TRBJ2-1, with TRBD1 identical over 8 bases. CDR1 is SGHDT, CDR2 YYEEEE, per germline. This CDR3 region has 16 residues. V shed 3 bases and J 2 bases; nucleotides not matched to a gene: 7. The CDR3 reads CASSSDREVPYNEQFF. CDR3 nucleotide sequence: TGTGCCAGCAGCTCGGACAGGGAAGTACCCTACAATGAGCAGTTCTTC.

In its sample, this clonotype was seen a few times. The J gene is TRBJ2-5, the V gene TRBV12-3 or TRBV12-4; maybe TRBD2 (6 bases). CDR3 length: 15 residues. The V end was cut by 3 bases, the J end by 5 bases, with 16 bases between. Written as DNA, the CDR3 is TGTGCCAGCAGTTTTGGAGGGTGGGCCCAGGAGACCCAGTACTTC. This translates into CASSFGGWAQETQYF.

The chain carries TRBV29-1 and TRBJ1-2, with a possible D match to TRBD1 (5 bases). Germline CDR1 SQVTM, CDR2 ANQGSEA. The V gene lost 6 bases and the J gene lost 4 bases, with 18 bases spanning the gap. The CDR3 length is 14 residues. CDR3: CSVVPGTYGYGYTF. The CDR3 nucleotides read TGCAGCGTAGTACCAGGGACGTACGGCTATGGCTACACCTTC.

This clonotype was detected only a few times. The V call is TRBV27, the J call TRBJ2-7; D tentatively reads TRBD1 or TRBD2 (6 bases each). The CDR3 consists of 17 residues. CDR1 is MNHEY, CDR2 SMNVEV, per germline (reference sequence). Trimming removed 0 bases at V and 3 bases at J, with 18 bases between. In DNA, the CDR3 is TGTGCCAGCAGTTTATCGGGGGGCTGGAAAGGGGACTACGAGCAGTACTTC. Its protein product is CASSLSGGWKGDYEQYF.

This clonotype has a handful of counts. The rearrangement links TRBV15 to TRBJ1-5; the D gene is possibly TRBD1 (5 bases). CDR1 and CDR2 from the germline V gene are LNHNV and YYDKDF (reference sequence). This CDR3 is 15 amino acids long. V was clipped by 1 base and J by 6 bases, with 13 bases between them. The CDR3 region has the DNA TGTGCCACCAGCAGAGTTAGGCAGGGACGTCAGCCCCAGCATTTT. This encodes CATSRVRQGRQPQHF.

This chain links TRBV6-5 with TRBJ2-5; weak D call: TRBD2 (6 bases). The ends were cut back, 4 bases at V and 2 bases at J, with 20 bases in the middle. The CDR3 spans 17 residues. In germline, CDR1 is MNHEY, CDR2 SVGAGI. The CDR3 nucleotides are TGTGCCAGCAGTTCCAGGGAGGAGCGGCTAAGACAAGAGACCCAGTACTTC. Its translation is CASSSREERLRQETQYF.

CDR3 coding DNA: TGCAGTGCCTTCGCTAGCGGGGGTCTCCCTGGCGAGCAGTACTTC. Translating it yields CSAFASGGLPGEQYF. The chain has TRBV20-1 and TRBJ2-5; 10 bases are shared with TRBD2. The J call may be mistaken, given a closer DNA end match to TRBJ2-7. Germline-derived CDR1 and CDR2 are DFQATT and SNEGSKA (reference sequence). The CDR3 extends over 15 amino acids.

The chain employs TRBV7-2 and TRBJ2-1; 7 bases are shared with TRBD1. The germline gives CDR1 SGHTA, CDR2 FQGNSA. The CDR3 runs to 15 residues. The V gene end was trimmed by 5 bases and the J gene end by 5 bases; junction bases not matched to a gene: 9. Here the CDR3 DNA reads TGTGCCAGCAGCCGACCCGGGACAGCGAACAATGAGCAGTTCTTC. Translating it yields CASSRPGTANNEQFF. The full variable domain, its missing parts supplied by reference TRBV7-2 and TRBJ2-1, is GAGVSQSPSNKVTEKGKDVELRCDPISGHTALYWYRQSLGQGLEFLIYFQGNSAPDKSGLPSDRFSAERTGGSVSTLTIQRTQQEDSAVYLCASSRPGTANNEQFFGPGTRLTVL.

The chain uses TRBV7-2 and TRBJ1-6; TRBD1 might be the D (5 bases). Per germline, CDR1 SGHTA and CDR2 FQGNSA. The ends were cut back, 1 base at V and 7 bases at J, with 11 bases in the middle. CDR3 length: 15 residues. This CDR3 is CASSLVSQANSPLHF. CDR3 DNA: TGTGCCAGCAGCTTAGTTTCACAGGCGAATTCACCCCTCCACTTT.

This clonotype was found a few times. This may stem from a read error, because a much larger clone lies one nucleotide away. The rearrangement links TRBV20-1 to TRBJ2-5; D gene unclear. Germline CDR1 and CDR2: DFQATT and SNEGSKA (reference sequence). Trimming took off 1 base at V and 8 bases at J, with 8 bases between the two ends. The CDR3 runs to 11 residues. The CDR3 DNA sequence: TGCAGTGCTAGAGGTCCCCCAACCCAGTACTTC. Protein product: CSARGPPTQYF.

This clonotype was found a few times. At one end the junction does not follow the germline gene, possibly because of a read error. The chain employs TRBV15 and TRBJ2-5; D gene ambiguous. This CDR3 has 13 residues. Germline CDR1 LNHNV, CDR2 YYDKDF (reference sequence). This chain's CDR3 is CATSVRIQGTQYF. The CDR3 region has the DNA TGTGCCACCAGCGTCCGAATCCAAGGGACCCAGTACTTC.

The V call is TRBV7-9, the J call TRBJ2-5; D is ambiguous. The CDR3 is 16 residues long. V gave up 2 bases and J gave up 1 base, with 14 bases separating them. Germline lookup yields CDR1 SEHNR and CDR2 FQNEAQ (reference sequence). CDR3 residues: CASSLLGPRPQETQYF. The CDR3 region has the DNA TGTGCCAGCAGCTTACTCGGACCCCGGCCCCAAGAGACCCAGTACTTC.

This clonotype was found a few times. The chain couples TRBV12-5 to TRBJ2-7; 7 bases align to TRBD1. The CDR3 sequence is 14 residues long. Germline loops: CDR1 LGHNT, CDR2 FRNRAP. Unmatched junction bases numbered 11, after V lost 7 bases and J lost 5 bases. CDR3 residues: CASAILTGANEQYF. The CDR3 DNA reads as TGTGCTAGTGCCATACTCACAGGGGCCAACGAGCAGTACTTC.

In its sample, this clonotype was seen many times. This chain joins TRBV5-1 and TRBJ2-1; D not resolved. The germline CDR1 and CDR2 sequences are SGHRS and YFSETQ. CDR3 length: 15 residues. V was clipped by 0 bases and J by 0 bases, with 7 bases between them. The CDR3: CASSLEGFSYNEQFF. The CDR3 nucleotides read TGCGCCAGCAGCTTGGAAGGGTTCTCCTACAATGAGCAGTTCTTC.

The sample holds a few counts of this clonotype. V gene TRBV2 combines with J gene TRBJ2-7; D remains unclear. The CDR3 sequence is 12 residues long. V shed 10 bases and J shed 7 bases, with 17 bases lying between them. The germline V gene has CDR1 SNHLY and CDR2 FYNNEI. CDR3: CATTGGGREQYF. CDR3 DNA sequence: TGTGCCACCACGGGCGGCGGTAGGGAGCAGTACTTC. Full variable domain (missing parts from reference TRBV2 and TRBJ2-7): EPEVTQTPSHQVTQMGQEVILRCVPISNHLYFYWYRQILGQKVEFLVSFYNNEISEKSEIFDDQFSVERPDGSNFTLKIRSTKLEDSAMYFCATTGGGREQYFGPGTRLTVT.

The chain has TRBV15 and TRBJ2-5, with 10 bases lining up with TRBD2. Germline CDR1 reads LNHNV; CDR2 reads YYDKDF (reference sequence). Germline trimming cut 0 bases from V and 4 bases from J; bases unmatched to any gene: 8. CDR3 length: 17 amino acids. CDR3 bases: TGTGCCACCAGCAGAGATACTAGCGGGAACGAAGGAGAGACCCAGTACTTC. Translated, it gives CATSRDTSGNEGETQYF.

This clonotype was detected a few times. The rearrangement uses TRBV4-1 and TRBJ2-5; tentatively, D is TRBD1 (6 bases). The last part of the DNA fits TRBJ2-7 better; the J call may be wrong. CDR1 MGHRA and CDR2 YSYEKL come from the germline V gene. The CDR3 consists of 15 residues. The CDR3 spells CASSQPTGRTYEQYF. CDR3 DNA: TGCGCCAGCAGCCAACCCACAGGGCGTACCTACGAGCAGTACTTC.

The V and J genes are TRBV18 and TRBJ2-5; D remains unclear. CDR3 length equals 14 residues. V was clipped by 0 bases and J by 3 bases, with 8 bases between them. Germline CDR1 KGHSH, CDR2 LQKENI. The CDR3 region has the DNA TGTGCCAGCTCACCACCTTGGAGTAAAGAGACCCAGTACTTC. The encoded protein is CASSPPWSKETQYF. Together with reference TRBV18 and TRBJ2-5, the CDR3 gives the full variable domain: NAGVMQNPRHLVRRRGQEARLRCSPMKGHSHVYWYRQLPEEGLKFMVYLQKENIIDESGMPKERFSAEFPKEGPSILRIQQVVRGDSAAYFCASSPPWSKETQYFGPGTRLLVL.

This clonotype was counted a few times. The V and J genes are TRBV28 and TRBJ1-3; no clear D. The CDR3 sequence is 16 residues long. Trimming left V 7 bases short and J 0 bases short, with 16 bases between. Germline V gives CDR1 MDHEN, CDR2 SYDVKM. The CDR3 here is CASTPHVGFSGNTIYF. CDR3 DNA: TGTGCCAGCACCCCTCACGTGGGGTTCTCTGGAAACACCATATATTTT.

The V call is TRBV10-2, the J call TRBJ2-2; 8 bases match TRBD2. After removal of 2 bases from V and 3 bases from J, the junction contained 8 bases not matched to a gene. Germline V gene sequence: CDR1 WSHSY, CDR2 SAAADI. This CDR3 is built from 17 residues. The chain's CDR3 is CASSESSGEDYTGELFF. CDR3 coding DNA: TGCGCCAGCAGTGAGAGTAGCGGGGAGGATTACACCGGGGAGCTGTTTTTT.

Written as DNA, the CDR3 is TGTGCCAGCAGGCCCCAGGGAAGCAATCAGCCCCAGCATTTT. Translated: CASRPQGSNQPQHF. V usage is TRBV28 and J usage is TRBJ1-5, with a weak D call TRBD1 (5 bases). V was clipped by 6 bases and J by 1 base, with 10 bases between them. Germline loops: CDR1 MDHEN, CDR2 SYDVKM. The CDR3 is 14 amino acids.

Notes on this clonotype: At one of its ends the junction is not consistent with the germline gene, which may arise from a read error. The CDR3 nucleotides are TGCGCCAGCAGCCTTAGAGGGGGACCACAGAATACCGGGGAGCTGTTTTTT. Encoded protein: CASSLRGGPQNTGELFF. V is TRBV11-2 and J is TRBJ2-2, with D perhaps matching TRBD1 (6 bases). This CDR3 has 17 residues. Germline CDR1 is SGHAT and CDR2 is FQNNGV.

This clonotype was found a few times. This sequence joins TRBV12-3 or TRBV12-4 and TRBJ2-5; tentatively, D is TRBD1 (5 bases). The J call is in doubt because the DNA end fits TRBJ2-7 better. The CDR3 has 13 residues. The CDR3 region has the DNA TGTGCCAGCAGACGGCCCCAGGGTGACGAGCAGTACTTC. It translates to CASRRPQGDEQYF.

This chain joins TRBV20-1 and TRBJ2-5; 12 bases line up with TRBD2. The DNA matches TRBJ2-1 better at its end, which makes the J call doubtful. Germline V lookup: CDR1 DFQATT, CDR2 SNEGSKA (reference sequence). CDR3 length: 18 amino acids. The CDR3 loop is CSAPWGVLAGGASDEQFF. In nucleotides, the CDR3 is TGCAGTGCTCCCTGGGGGGTACTAGCGGGGGGTGCTAGCGATGAGCAGTTCTTC.

There are many counts of this clonotype. The chain carries TRBV12-3 or TRBV12-4 and TRBJ2-5; TRBD2 might be the D (7 bases). CDR3 length equals 14 residues. V gave up 6 bases and J gave up 5 bases, with 16 bases separating them. The CDR3 nucleotides are TGTGCCAGCAGCCTAGGGGGGGGTCGGGAGACCCAGTACTTC. The encoded protein is CASSLGGGRETQYF.

This CDR3 reads CAEPLDRGPKSHQETQYF. CDR3 sequence (DNA): TGTGCCGAACCCCTAGACAGGGGCCCCAAGTCCCACCAAGAGACCCAGTACTTC. The chain has TRBV28 and TRBJ2-5; 8 bases match TRBD1. The CDR3 spans 18 residues. Germline trimming cut 11 bases from V and 0 bases from J; bases unmatched to any gene: 20. CDR1 is MDHEN and CDR2 is SYDVKM in the germline V gene.

The chain uses TRBV29-1 and TRBJ2-4, with unresolved D. The CDR3 totals 13 residues. In germline, CDR1 is SQVTM, CDR2 ANQGSEA. Trimming took 3 bases from V and 0 from J, leaving 6 bases between them. CDR3 in DNA: TGCAGCGTTGAGGAGATAGCCAAAAACATTCAGTACTTC. The encoded protein is CSVEEIAKNIQYF.

The chain uses TRBV4-1 and TRBJ2-5; D is ambiguous. CDR1 is MGHRA, CDR2 YSYEKL, per germline. Trimming left V 0 bases short and J 1 base short, with 9 bases between. The CDR3 is 15 amino acids. This CDR3 is CASSQDARTQETQYF. CDR3 DNA sequence: TGCGCCAGCAGCCAAGATGCCCGTACCCAAGAGACCCAGTACTTC.

The V call is TRBV10-3, the J call TRBJ1-1; D not resolved. Germline CDR1 ENHRY, CDR2 SYGVKD. The CDR3 is made up of 13 amino acids. V was trimmed by 10 bases and J by 3 bases, leaving 15 bases between them. CDR3 nucleotides: TGTGCCACCAGAGAGGCGAGGGACACTGAAGCTTTCTTT. This encodes CATREARDTEAFF.

This clonotype was observed a few times. The V call is TRBV19, the J call TRBJ2-1, with unresolved D. The CDR3 sequence is 14 residues long. The germline V gene encodes CDR1 LNHDA and CDR2 SQIVND (reference sequence). The ends were cut back, 10 bases at V and 6 bases at J, with 19 bases in the middle. The CDR3 bases are TGTGCCACCGACGACAAAGCTAGGGTCAATGAGCAGTTCTTC. As protein: CATDDKARVNEQFF.

V and J are TRBV5-1 and TRBJ1-1, with D unresolved. V lost 2 bases to trimming and J lost 1 base, with 9 bases between them. Germline V gene data show CDR1 as SGHRS and CDR2 as YFSETQ. The CDR3 sequence is 14 residues long. As DNA, the CDR3 is TGCGCCAGCAGCTTCGGTGCGGGGAACACTGAAGCTTTCTTT. Its protein is CASSFGAGNTEAFF.